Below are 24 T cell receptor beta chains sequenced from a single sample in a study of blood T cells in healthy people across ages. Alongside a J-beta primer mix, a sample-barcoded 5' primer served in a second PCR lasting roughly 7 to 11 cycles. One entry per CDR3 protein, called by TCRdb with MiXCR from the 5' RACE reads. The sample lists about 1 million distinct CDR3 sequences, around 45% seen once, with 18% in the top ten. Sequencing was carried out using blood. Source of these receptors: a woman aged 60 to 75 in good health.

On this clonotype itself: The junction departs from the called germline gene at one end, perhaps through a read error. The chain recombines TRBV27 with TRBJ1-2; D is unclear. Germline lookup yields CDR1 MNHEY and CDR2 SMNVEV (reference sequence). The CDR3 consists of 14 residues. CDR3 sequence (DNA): TGTGCCAGCAGTGTACAACCGGTTGCCTATGGCTGCACCTTC. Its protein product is CASSVQPVAYGCTF.

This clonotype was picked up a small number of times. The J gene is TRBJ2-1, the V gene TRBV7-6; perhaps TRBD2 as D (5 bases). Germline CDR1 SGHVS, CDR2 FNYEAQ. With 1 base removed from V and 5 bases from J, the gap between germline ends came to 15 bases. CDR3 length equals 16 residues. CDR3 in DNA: TGTGCCAGCAGCTTAGGGGGTCCTAGCACCAACAATGAGCAGTTCTTC. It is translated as CASSLGGPSTNNEQFF.

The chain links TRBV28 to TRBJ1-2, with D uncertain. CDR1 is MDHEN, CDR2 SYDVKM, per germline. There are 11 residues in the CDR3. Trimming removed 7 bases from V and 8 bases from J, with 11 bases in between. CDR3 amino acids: CASTSKYGYTF. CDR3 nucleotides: TGTGCCAGCACCTCGAAGTACGGCTACACCTTC.

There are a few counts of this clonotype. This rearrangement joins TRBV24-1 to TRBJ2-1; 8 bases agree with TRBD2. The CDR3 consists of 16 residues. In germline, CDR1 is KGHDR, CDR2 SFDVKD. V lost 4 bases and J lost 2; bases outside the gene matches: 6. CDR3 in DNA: TGTGCCACCAGTGAGCCCAGCGGGAGCCCCTACAATGAGCAGTTCTTC. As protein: CATSEPSGSPYNEQFF.

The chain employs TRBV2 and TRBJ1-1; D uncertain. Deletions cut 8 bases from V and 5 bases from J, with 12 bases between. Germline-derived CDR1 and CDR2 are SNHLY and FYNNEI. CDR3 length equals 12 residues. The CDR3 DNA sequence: TGTGCCAGCGCGCGGGTTTGGACTGAAGCTTTCTTT. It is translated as CASARVWTEAFF.

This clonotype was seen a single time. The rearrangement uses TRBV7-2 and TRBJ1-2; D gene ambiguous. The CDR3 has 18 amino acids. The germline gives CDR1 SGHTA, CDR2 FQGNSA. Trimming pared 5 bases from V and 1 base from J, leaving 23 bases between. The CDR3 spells CASSPQAATRGFNYGYTF. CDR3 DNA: TGTGCCAGCAGCCCCCAGGCGGCGACCCGGGGTTTTAACTATGGCTACACCTTC.

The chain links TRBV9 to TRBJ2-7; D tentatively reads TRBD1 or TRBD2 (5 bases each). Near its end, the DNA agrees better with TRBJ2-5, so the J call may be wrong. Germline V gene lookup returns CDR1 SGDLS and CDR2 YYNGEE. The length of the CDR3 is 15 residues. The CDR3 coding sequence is TGTGCCAGCAGCGTAGCCCCGTTGGGGGAAGAGACCCAGTACTTC. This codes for CASSVAPLGEETQYF.

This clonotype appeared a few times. The CDR3: CASSQAVGVNEQFF. The CDR3 DNA sequence: TGTGCCAGCAGCCAGGCCGTAGGTGTCAATGAGCAGTTCTTC. The chain uses TRBV6-5 and TRBJ2-1; no clear D. V dropped 6 bases and J dropped 6 bases, with 15 bases sitting between them. CDR3 length: 14 amino acids. Germline CDR1 is MNHEY and CDR2 is SVGAGI.

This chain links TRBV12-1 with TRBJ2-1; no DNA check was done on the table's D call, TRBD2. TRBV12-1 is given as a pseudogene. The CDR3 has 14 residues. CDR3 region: CASYAKRGYNEQFF. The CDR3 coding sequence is TGTGCCAGCTATGCTAAGCGGGGGTACAATGAGCAGTTCTTC.

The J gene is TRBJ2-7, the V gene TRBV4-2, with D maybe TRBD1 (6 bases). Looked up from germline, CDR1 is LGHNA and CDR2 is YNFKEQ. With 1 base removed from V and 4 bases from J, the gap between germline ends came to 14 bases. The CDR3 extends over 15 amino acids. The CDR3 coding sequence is TGTGCCAGCAGCCAAGGGGCAGGGGAATTATACGAGCAGTACTTC. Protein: CASSQGAGELYEQYF.

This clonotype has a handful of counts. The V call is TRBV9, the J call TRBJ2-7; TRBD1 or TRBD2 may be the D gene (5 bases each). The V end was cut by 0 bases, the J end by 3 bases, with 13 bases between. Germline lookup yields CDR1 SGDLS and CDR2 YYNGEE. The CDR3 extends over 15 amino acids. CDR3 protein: CASSVESQGVYEQYF. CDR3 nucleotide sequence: TGTGCCAGCAGCGTAGAATCCCAGGGAGTCTACGAGCAGTACTTC.

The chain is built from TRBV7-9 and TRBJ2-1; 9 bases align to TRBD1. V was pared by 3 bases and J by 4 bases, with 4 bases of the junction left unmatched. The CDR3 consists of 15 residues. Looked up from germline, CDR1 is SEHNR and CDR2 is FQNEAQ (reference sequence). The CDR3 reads CASSFGQGIYNEQFF. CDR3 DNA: TGTGCCAGCAGCTTCGGACAGGGGATATACAATGAGCAGTTCTTC.

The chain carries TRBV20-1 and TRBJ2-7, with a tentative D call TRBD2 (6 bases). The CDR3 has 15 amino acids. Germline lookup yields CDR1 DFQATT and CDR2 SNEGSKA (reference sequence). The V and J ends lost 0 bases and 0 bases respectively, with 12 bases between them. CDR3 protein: CSARETVTSSYEQYF. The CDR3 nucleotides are TGCAGTGCTAGAGAGACCGTGACTAGCTCCTACGAGCAGTACTTC.

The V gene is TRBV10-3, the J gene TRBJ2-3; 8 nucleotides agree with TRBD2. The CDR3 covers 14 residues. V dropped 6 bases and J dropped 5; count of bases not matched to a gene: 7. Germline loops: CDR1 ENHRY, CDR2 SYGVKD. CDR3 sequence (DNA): TGTGCCATCAGCCGAGCGGGAGAACGAGATACGCAGTATTTT. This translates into CAISRAGERDTQYF.

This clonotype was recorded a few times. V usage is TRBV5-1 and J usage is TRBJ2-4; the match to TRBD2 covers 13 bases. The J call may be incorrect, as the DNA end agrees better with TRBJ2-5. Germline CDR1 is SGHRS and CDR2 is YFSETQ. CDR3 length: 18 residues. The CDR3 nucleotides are TGCGCCAGCAGCTTGAGACTAGCGGGAGGAACCCACCAAGAGACCCAGTACTTC. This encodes CASSLRLAGGTHQETQYF.

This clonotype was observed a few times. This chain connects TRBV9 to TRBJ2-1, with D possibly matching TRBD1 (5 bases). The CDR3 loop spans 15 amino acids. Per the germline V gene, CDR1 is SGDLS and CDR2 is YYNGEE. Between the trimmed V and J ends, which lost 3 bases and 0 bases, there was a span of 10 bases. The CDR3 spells CASSEDISSYNEQFF. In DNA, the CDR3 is TGTGCCAGCAGCGAGGACATCAGCTCCTACAATGAGCAGTTCTTC. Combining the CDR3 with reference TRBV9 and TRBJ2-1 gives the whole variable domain DSGVTQTPKHLITATGQRVTLRCSPRSGDLSVYWYQQSLDQGLQFLIQYYNGEERAKGNILERFSAQQFPDLHSELNLSSLELGDSALYFCASSEDISSYNEQFFGPGTRLTVL.

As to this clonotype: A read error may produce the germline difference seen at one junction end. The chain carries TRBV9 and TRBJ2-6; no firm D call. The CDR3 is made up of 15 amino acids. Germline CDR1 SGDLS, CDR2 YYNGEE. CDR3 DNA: TGTGCCAACAGCGTAGCAGGCTCTGGGGCCAACGTCCTGACTTTC. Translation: CANSVAGSGANVLTF.

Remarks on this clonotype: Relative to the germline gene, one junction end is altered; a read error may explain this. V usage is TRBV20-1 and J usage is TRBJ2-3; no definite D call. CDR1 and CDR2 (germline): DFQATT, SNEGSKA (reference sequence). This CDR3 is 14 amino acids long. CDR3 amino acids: CNARDLGETDTQYF. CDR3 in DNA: TGCAATGCTAGAGATTTGGGTGAGACAGATACGCAGTATTTT.

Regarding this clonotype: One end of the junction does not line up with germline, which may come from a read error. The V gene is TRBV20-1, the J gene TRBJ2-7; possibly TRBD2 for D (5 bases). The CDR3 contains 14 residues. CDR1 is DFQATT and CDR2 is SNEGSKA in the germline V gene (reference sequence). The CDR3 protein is CNATSRPGSGEQYF. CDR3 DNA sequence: TGCAATGCTACCTCAAGGCCAGGCAGCGGCGAGCAGTACTTC.

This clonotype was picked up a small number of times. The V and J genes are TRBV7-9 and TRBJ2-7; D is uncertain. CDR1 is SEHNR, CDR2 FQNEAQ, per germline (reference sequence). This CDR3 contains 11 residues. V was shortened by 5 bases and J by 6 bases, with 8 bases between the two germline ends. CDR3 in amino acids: CASSPLFEQYF. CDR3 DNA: TGTGCCAGCAGCCCACTTTTCGAGCAGTACTTC.

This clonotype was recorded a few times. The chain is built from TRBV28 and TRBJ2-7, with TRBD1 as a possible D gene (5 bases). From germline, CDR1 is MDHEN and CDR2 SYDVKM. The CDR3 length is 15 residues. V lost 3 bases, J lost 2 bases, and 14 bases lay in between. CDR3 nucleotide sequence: TGTGCCAGCAGTTTGAACCCGACAGAGACCTACGAGCAGTACTTC. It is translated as CASSLNPTETYEQYF.

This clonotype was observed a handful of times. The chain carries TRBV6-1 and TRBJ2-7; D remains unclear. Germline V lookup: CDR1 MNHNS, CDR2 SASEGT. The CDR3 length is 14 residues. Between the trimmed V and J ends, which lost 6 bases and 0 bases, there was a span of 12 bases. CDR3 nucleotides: TGTGCCAGCAGATCTCCAGGAAGCTCCTACGAGCAGTACTTC. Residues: CASRSPGSSYEQYF.

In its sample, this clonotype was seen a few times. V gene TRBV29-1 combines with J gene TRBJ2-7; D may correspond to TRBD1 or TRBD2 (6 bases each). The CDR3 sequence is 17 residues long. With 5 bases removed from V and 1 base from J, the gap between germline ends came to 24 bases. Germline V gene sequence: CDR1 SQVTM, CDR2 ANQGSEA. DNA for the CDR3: TGCAGCGTTCTGAGGGGTAGGGGGACTTTAAGATCCTACGAGCAGTACTTC. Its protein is CSVLRGRGTLRSYEQYF.

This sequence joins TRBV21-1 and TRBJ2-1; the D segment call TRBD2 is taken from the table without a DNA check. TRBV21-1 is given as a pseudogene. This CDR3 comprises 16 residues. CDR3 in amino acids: CASSKFGLESGGEQFF. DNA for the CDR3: TGTGCCAGCAGCAAATTTGGACTAGAGTCGGGCGGTGAGCAGTTCTTC.